This TCR beta chain was sequenced during a study of CD8+ T cells in alopecia areata. Study summary: Each recipient was an approximately 6-11-week-old female C3H/HeJ mouse given skin from a roughly 6-12-month-old C3H/HeJ donor with spontaneous alopecia. Overall study findings and caveats: Mouse data revealed clearer TCR sharing than patient data did, a gap possibly tied to HLA.

The germline V gene has CDR1 FNHDT and CDR2 SITEND (reference sequence). This CDR3 contains 14 residues. Losses at the gene ends were 4 bases for V and 0 bases for J; bases not matched to a gene: 3. Sequencing used cDNA as its template, made by extracting RNA and reverse transcribing it. Profiling relied on immunoSEQ multiplex PCR, and the TCRdb table lists in-frame clones only, not all of them. Altogether 3,000 or so clones were found in the sample, and no singletons occur. This clone was seen repeatedly, ten times or more. No antigen is known for it. Gene names refer to mouse genes. The read finishes 4 residues shy of the CDR3 end, and the germline J gene is used to complete it.

Input material: lesional skin. V usage is TRBV19 and J usage is TRBJ1-1; 7 bases match TRBD1. The TCR sequence derives from a C3H/HeJ mouse with alopecia areata. The MHC haplotype of this mouse line is H2-k. The CDR3 sequence is CASSRDRTNTEVFF. The covered CDR3 bases are TGTGCCAGCAGTCGGGACAGAACAAACACA.